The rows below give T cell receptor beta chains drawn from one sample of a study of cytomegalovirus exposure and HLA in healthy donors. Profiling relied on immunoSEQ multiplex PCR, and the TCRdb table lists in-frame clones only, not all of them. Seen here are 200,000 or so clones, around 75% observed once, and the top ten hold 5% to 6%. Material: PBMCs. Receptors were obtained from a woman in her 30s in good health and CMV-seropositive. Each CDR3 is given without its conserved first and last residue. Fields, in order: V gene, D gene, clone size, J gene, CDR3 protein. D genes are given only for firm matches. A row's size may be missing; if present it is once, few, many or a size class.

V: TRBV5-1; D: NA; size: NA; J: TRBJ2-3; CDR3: ASSSDTTSTDTQY
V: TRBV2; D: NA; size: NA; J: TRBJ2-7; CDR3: AISSADRGGYEQY
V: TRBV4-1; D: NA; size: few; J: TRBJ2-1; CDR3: ASSQDGPREALQF
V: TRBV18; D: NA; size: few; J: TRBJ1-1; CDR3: ASCLGVDTEAF
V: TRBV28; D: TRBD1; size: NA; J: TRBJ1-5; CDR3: ASRPPGQGPLIYQPQH
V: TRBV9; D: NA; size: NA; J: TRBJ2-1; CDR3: ASSAIGNEQF
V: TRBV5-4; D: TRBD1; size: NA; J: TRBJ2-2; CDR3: ASSLGGAGTGELF
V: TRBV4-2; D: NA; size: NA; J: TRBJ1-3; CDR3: ASSLEGNTIY
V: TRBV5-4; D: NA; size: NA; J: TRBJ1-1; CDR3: ARGGALALSTEAF
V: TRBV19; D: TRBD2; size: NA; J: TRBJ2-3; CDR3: ASSRLAGGPDTQY
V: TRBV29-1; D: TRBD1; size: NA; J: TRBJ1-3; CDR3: SGRGQGSVNGADGNTIY
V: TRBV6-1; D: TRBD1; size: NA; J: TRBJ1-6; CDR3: ASSDRDSRSYNSPLH
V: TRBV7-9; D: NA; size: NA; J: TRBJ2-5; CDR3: ASSLSERETQY
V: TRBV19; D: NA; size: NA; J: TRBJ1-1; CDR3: ASNLRRDTEAF
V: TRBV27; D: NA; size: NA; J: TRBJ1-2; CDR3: ASSQTVNGYGYT
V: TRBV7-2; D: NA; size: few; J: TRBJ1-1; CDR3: ASSQARQSGITEAF
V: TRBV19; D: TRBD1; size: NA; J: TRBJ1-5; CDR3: ASSIEGTGNQPQH
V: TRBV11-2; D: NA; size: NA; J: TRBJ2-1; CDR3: AGRPVGLSYNEQF
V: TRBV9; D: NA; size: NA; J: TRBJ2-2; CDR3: AGSAQGTGELF
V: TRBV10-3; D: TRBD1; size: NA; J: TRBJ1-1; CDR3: AISGGQSNTEAF
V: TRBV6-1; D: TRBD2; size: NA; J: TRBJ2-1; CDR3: ASSERGLAGANEQF
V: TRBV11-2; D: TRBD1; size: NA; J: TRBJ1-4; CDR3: ASSLEGTVNEKLF
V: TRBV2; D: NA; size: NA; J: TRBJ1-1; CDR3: ASCFEGNTEAF
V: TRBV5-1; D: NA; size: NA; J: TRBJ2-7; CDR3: ASSWNGDSYEQY
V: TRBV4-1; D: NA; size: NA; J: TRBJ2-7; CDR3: ASSHSGTGEQY
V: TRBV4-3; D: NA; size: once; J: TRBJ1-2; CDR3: ASSQDGSRDYGYT
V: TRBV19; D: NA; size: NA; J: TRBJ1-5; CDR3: ASSSQRAEPQH
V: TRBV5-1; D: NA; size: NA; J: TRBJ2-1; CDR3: ASSFSGGTDNEQF
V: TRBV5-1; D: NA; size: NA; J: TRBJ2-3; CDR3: ASSLLRRTDTQY
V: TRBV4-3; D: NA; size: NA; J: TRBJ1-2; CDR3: ASSQDRGSYGYT
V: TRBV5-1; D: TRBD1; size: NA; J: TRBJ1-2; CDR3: ASSHGQGGGYGYT
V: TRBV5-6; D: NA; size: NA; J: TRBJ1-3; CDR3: AGSFTVQAGGNTIY
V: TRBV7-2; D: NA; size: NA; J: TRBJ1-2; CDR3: ASSLGFGVEGGYT
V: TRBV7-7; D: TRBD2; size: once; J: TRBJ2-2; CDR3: ASSFLAGGGTGELF
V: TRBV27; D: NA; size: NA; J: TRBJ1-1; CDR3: ASSLFAPWEEAF
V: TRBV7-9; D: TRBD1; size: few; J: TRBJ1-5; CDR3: ASSFGTGVNQPQH
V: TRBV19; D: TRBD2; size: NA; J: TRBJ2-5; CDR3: ASSIESLAGKETQY
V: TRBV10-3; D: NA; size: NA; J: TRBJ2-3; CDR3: AITAGLQGTQY
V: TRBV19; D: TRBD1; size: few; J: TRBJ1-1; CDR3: ASSLRQGGYDTEAF
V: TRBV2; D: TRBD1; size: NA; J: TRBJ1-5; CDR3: ASSGRDRVQPQH
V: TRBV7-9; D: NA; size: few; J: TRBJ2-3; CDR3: ASSLVGTDTQY
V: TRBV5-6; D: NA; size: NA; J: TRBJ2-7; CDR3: ASSSAGTADIYYEQY
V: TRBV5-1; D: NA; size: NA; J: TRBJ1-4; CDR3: ASSLAGGSLEKLF
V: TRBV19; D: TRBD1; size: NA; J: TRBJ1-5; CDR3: ASSNLFGTGNQPQH
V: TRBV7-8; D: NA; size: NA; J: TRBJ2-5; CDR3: ASSSRRQFIEETQY
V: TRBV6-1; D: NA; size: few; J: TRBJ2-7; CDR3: ASSEGGGSSYEQY
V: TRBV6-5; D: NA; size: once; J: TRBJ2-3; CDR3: ASSAGQTHTDTQY
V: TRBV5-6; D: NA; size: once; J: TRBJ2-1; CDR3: ASSFILQGLNEQF
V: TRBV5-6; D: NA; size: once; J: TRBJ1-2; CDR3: ASSRGLGLGYGYT
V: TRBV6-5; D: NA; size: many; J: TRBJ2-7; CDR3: ASMSPTYEQY
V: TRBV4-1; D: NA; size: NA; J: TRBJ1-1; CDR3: ASSQLGRGTEAF
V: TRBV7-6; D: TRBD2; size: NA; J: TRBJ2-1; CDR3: ASSLGLASTEQF
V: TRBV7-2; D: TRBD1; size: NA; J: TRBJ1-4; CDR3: ASRHPGQGTEKLF
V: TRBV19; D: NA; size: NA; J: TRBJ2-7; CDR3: ASSPVLNYEQY
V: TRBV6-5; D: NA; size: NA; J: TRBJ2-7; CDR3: ASSYSRWSSYEQY
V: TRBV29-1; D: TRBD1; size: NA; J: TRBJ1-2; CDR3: SVPPGQGDGYT
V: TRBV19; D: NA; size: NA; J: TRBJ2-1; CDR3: ASTAGSSYNEQF
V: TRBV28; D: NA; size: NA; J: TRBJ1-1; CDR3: ASSLQGSEAF
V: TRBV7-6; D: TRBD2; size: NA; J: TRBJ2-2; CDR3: ASSPGTSQETGELF
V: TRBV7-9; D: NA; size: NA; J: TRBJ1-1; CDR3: ASSLGQNTEAF